The rows below give T cell receptor beta chains drawn from one sample of a study of blood T cell repertoires in COVID-19. Measured with immunoSEQ multiplex PCR; TCRdb has only the in-frame clones, and not every one. This table has more than 80,000 clones, almost 80% appearing once. The sequenced material came from peripheral blood. These receptors came from a human donor in a cohort sampled during active COVID-19. The CDR3 runs from the conserved cysteine through the conserved F or W. The D gene is left open where the match is weak. A clone size is listed for some rows: how often the clone was seen (once, few, many), or a class if it is expanded.

len,d_gene,v_gene,j_gene,abundance,CDR3aa,CDR3nt
14,TRBD1,TRBV19,TRBJ1-6,-,CASSIPGGRSPLHF,TGTGCCAGTAGTATCCCAGGGGGCCGTTCACCCCTCCACTTT
16,-,TRBV5-8,TRBJ2-2,-,CASSLGQITNTGELFF,TGTGCCAGCAGCTTGGGGCAGATCACGAACACCGGGGAGCTGTTTTTT
17,TRBD1,TRBV19,TRBJ2-6,-,CASSAGTGASGANVLTF,TGTGCCAGTAGTGCGGGGACAGGGGCCTCTGGGGCCAACGTCCTGACTTTC
17,-,TRBV4-1,TRBJ1-3,-,CASSPQSGASSGNTIYF,TGCGCCAGCAGCCCCCAAAGCGGGGCTTCCTCTGGAAACACCATATATTTT
15,TRBD1,TRBV28,TRBJ2-7,-,CASSSPGTGFYEQYF,TGTGCCAGCAGTTCTCCCGGGACAGGATTCTACGAGCAGTACTTC
13,-,TRBV2,TRBJ1-5,-,CASSTSRSQPQHF,-
15,TRBD2,TRBV5-4,TRBJ2-1,-,CASSSTSGGADEQFF,TGTGCCAGCAGCTCGACTAGCGGGGGGGCTGATGAGCAGTTCTTC
15,-,TRBV2,TRBJ2-2,few,CASKPTGANTGELFF,TGTGCCAGCAAGCCGACAGGAGCGAACACCGGGGAGCTGTTTTTT
16,TRBD1,TRBV19,TRBJ1-5,-,CASTTIDRGINQPQHF,TGTGCCAGTACCACTATCGACAGGGGGATCAATCAGCCCCAGCATTTT
16,TRBD1,TRBV28,TRBJ2-5,few,CASSSGTGAGRETQYF,TGTGCCAGCAGTTCCGGGACAGGGGCGGGTCGGGAGACCCAGTACTTC
12,-,TRBV12-3/TRBV12-4,TRBJ2-7,-,CASRTASYEQYF,TGTGCCAGCAGGACAGCCTCCTACGAGCAGTACTTC
15,TRBD1,TRBV5-1,TRBJ1-1,-,CASSLRPGQGTEAFF,TGCGCCAGCAGCTTGAGGCCGGGACAGGGAACAGAAGCTTTCTTT
16,TRBD1,TRBV15,TRBJ2-7,once,CATSKPDRGSSYEQYF,TGTGCCACCAGCAAGCCCGACAGGGGTAGCTCCTACGAGCAGTACTTC
17,TRBD2,TRBV14,TRBJ2-3,few,CASSPRWGGTSTDTQYF,TGTGCCAGCAGCCCAAGATGGGGGGGGACTAGCACAGATACGCAGTATTTT